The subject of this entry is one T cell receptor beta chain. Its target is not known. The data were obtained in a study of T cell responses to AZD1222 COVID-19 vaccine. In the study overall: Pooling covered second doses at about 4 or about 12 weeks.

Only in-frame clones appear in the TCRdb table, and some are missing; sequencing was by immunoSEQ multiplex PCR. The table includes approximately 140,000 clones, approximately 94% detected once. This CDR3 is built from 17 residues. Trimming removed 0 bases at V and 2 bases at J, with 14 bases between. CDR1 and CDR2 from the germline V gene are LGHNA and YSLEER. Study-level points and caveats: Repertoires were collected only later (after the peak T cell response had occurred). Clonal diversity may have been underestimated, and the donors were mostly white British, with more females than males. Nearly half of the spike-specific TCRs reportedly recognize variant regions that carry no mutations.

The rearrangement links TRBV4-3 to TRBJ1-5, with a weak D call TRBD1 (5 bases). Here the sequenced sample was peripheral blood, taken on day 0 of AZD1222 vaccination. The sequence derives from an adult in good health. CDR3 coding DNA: TGCGCCAGCAGCCAAGACGGCGGGGGTAATCGCAATCAGCCCCAGCATTTT. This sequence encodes CASSQDGGGNRNQPQHF.